This T cell receptor (beta chain) was found in a study of OX40 agonist ivuxolimab in advanced cancers. About the research overall: The study enrolled dose-escalation patients with hepatocellular carcinoma, melanoma, renal cell or head and neck cancer. Study observations and caveats: More expanded clones were seen, on average, in CD8+ T cells than in CD4+. Clonal expansion was seen in CD4+ and CD8+ blood T cells by week 6 at 0.1 to 3.0 mg/kg.

Germline CDR1 SGHVS, CDR2 FNYEAQ. The V and J ends lost 5 bases and 2 bases, in that order; junction bases with no gene match: 12. This CDR3 comprises 17 residues. This clone turned up a few times. Its antigen is currently unknown. Clones were sequenced by immunoSEQ multiplex PCR, and TCRdb holds only the in-frame ones, with some missing. The repertoire holds roughly 62,000 clones, with approximately 90% as singletons. Baseline, cycle 4 day 1, and cycle 7 day 1 were the blood sampling points. The TCR originated in an adult with an advanced solid tumor such as melanoma, head and neck, liver or kidney cancer. The input for sequencing was CD4+ or CD8+ T cells sorted from blood, taken in a trial of the OX40 agonist ivuxolimab. V is TRBV7-6 and J is TRBJ2-5; 9 bases fit TRBD2. The CDR3 protein is CASSPGIAGATQETQYF. The CDR3 coding sequence is TGTGCCAGCAGCCCCGGTATAGCGGGAGCTACACAAGAGACCCAGTACTTC.